These T cell receptor beta chains were read from a single sample in a study of CD8 T cells in ankylosing spondylitis. TCRdb used MiXCR to reprocess the 5' RACE reads, holding one entry per CDR3 protein. This table has tens of thousands of distinct CDR3 sequences, around 2.8% appearing once. Input material: blood, either unsorted or a sorted T cell fraction (not recorded which). Receptor source: a male donor with ankylosing spondylitis or in good health (not recorded which). Both conserved end residues are trimmed from each CDR3. The order of the fields is V gene, CDR3 protein.

>TRBV20-1
SARGQIADSYEQY
>TRBV9
ASSLRTSGAGDTQY
>TRBV9
ASSARGQGGYEQY
>TRBV9
ASSPVAVVSYEQY
>TRBV9
ASSVASIGSYEQY
>TRBV9
ASSAGTSGSTTDTQY
>TRBV9
ASSAHIRAPTDTQY
>TRBV9
ASSVGGGGDTEAF
>TRBV9
ASSALSGNTGELF
>TRBV9
ASSASGGTDTQY
>TRBV9
ASSVAPGLEGALEGYT
>TRBV9
ASSAASSGSRRNEQF
>TRBV9
ASSIQGGETQY
>TRBV9
ASSVGTSGIDTQY
>TRBV9
ASSTRQGPSGNTIY
>TRBV9
ASSRTSGGTDTQY
>TRBV9
ASGGNNSPLH
>TRBV9
ASSVGRGLGSGELF
>TRBV9
ASSRLTGAEAF
>TRBV9
ASMGQGSGELF
>TRBV9
ASSVVSSASSYNEQF
>TRBV9
ASSEGGTPYEQY
>TRBV9
ASIPGLADTGELF
>TRBV9
ASSARGTSGTDTQY
>TRBV9
ASSVTGGTGELF
>TRBV9
ASSLPRGGGETQY
>TRBV9
ASSVMTSGRETQY
>TRBV9
ASSSGLAGVITGELF
>TRBV9
ASSVEGTGVSGANVLT
>TRBV9
ASSVLAGGSYNEQF
>TRBV9
ASSGGGGQGYNTEAF
>TRBV9
ASSAAWRAQETQY
>TRBV9
ASSVGRIGEQY
>TRBV9
ASSAPSDTQY
>TRBV9
ASSVAGTRRTDTQY
>TRBV9
ASSVGGGDTQY
>TRBV9
ASSQVLAGAGDTQY
>TRBV9
ASSAHIFEAQDTQY
>TRBV9
ASSVRGTSGRSLNNEQF
>TRBV9
ASSVLAMNTEAF
>TRBV9
ASSGPGTGSYEQY
>TRBV9
ASSVALAGLPYEQY
>TRBV9
ASSVKGGDTGELF
>TRBV9
ASSVDPGGLGTEAF
>TRBV9
ASSVEQGSEAF
>TRBV9
ASSVGLAASYEQY
>TRBV24-1
ATSRTEDGYT
>TRBV9
ASSTRQGPDYGYT
>TRBV9
ASSAAPDSGNTIY
>TRBV9
ASSVVVRGSTGELF
>TRBV9
ASSVAPGNSPLH
>TRBV9
ASSVAIGQAFSGNTIY
>TRBV9
ASSVTAGTNEQF